This TCR beta chain emerged from a study of siplizumab effects on memory and regulatory T cells. Study details: With siplizumab at around 0.91 ug/mL or without drug, mixed lymphocyte reactions were set up in pairs.

Turning to this clone: Its antigen is not identified.

The mixed lymphocyte reaction cells were grown together in coculture at 37°C for roughly 6 days. Method: immunoSEQ multiplex PCR; TCRdb's copy keeps in-frame clones and lacks some. The sample lists about 3,500 clones; 45% to 55% were seen once. This CDR3 contains 15 residues. CDR1 is SGHRS, CDR2 YFSETQ, per germline. V lost 0 bases to trimming and J lost 2 bases, with 11 bases between them. The sample taken for sequencing was CFSE-low (dividing) CD4+ T cells sorted from an allogeneic mixed lymphocyte reaction. The chain uses TRBV5-1 and TRBJ1-2; D is ambiguous. This clonotype was obtained from a human donor in good health; the cells came from an allogeneic mixed lymphocyte reaction. CDR3 loop: CASSLAGVLNYGYTF. CDR3 sequence (DNA): TGCGCCAGCAGCTTGGCCGGGGTACTCAACTATGGCTACACCTTC.